This T cell receptor beta chain was captured in a study of blood T cell repertoires in COVID-19. For the study at large: Samples of COVID-19 (acute and convalescent) were obtained from the United States, Italy and Spain. T cells, B-cell-depleted T cells, or PBMCs provided the cDNA or gDNA that served as material.

Between the trimmed V and J ends, which lost 4 bases and 1 base, there was a span of 11 bases. The CDR3 runs to 15 residues. Germline loops: CDR1 SEHNR, CDR2 FQNEAQ (reference sequence). Authors' processing steps: Researchers report that nucleated cell counts were estimated from reference gene primer amplification. Only in-frame clones appear in the TCRdb table, and some are missing; sequencing was by immunoSEQ multiplex PCR. From that table come the V and J calls and clone size; the DNA was used to work out D and trimming. The sample shows tens of thousands of clones, around 82% of them seen only once.

V gene TRBV7-9 combines with J gene TRBJ1-3; D remains ambiguous. Sequencing used peripheral blood. The sequence derives from a man between 45 and 60 years old with active COVID-19. The CDR3 is CASSSLSGSGNTIYF. Written as DNA, the CDR3 is TGTGCCAGCAGCTCCCTGTCGGGGTCTGGAAACACCATATATTTT.